Here is one TCR beta chain with its context. The data originate from a study of shared clonotypes between healthy human individuals. Study-wide context: Ranging from 18 to 49 in age, donors were a couple of women and a few men.

Donors were healthy HIV-negative adults without recently reported acute infections or vaccinations. The unsorted samples had some 83 million PBMCs used for genomic DNA. The V gene lost 5 bases and the J gene lost 7 bases, with 11 bases spanning the gap. The germline CDR1 and CDR2 sequences are MNHEY and SVGAGI. The CDR3 loop spans 13 amino acids. Original analysis: ImmunoSEQ sequences covered only the junction and lacked quality scores; filtering therefore differed. Method: immunoSEQ multiplex PCR; TCRdb's copy keeps in-frame clones and lacks some. V and J calls and clone size are copied from that table; D and trimming were computed from the DNA. The table has some 500,000 clones, 79% seen once.

V gene TRBV6-5 combines with J gene TRBJ1-4, with a weak D call TRBD1 (5 bases). The sample was PBMCs. The clonotype originates from a woman aged 40-49 years in good health. Some clones in this sample may be carry-over from other donors' samples. The CDR3 DNA follows: TGTGCCAGCAGTGGCGACAGATTTGAAAAACTGTTTTTT. Translated, it gives CASSGDRFEKLFF.